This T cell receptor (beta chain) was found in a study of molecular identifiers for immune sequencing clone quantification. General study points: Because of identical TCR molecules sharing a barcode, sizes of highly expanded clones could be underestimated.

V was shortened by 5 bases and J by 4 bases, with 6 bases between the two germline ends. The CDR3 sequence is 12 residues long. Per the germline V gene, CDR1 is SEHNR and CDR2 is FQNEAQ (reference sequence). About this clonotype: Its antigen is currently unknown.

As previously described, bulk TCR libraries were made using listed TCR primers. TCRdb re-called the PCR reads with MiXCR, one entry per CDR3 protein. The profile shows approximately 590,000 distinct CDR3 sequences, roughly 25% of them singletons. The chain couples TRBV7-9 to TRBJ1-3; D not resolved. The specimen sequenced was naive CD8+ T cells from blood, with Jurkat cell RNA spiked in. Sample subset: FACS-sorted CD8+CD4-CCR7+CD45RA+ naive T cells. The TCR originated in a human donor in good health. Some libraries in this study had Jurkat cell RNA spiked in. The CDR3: CASSPNGNTIYF. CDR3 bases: TGTGCCAGCAGCCCCAACGGAAACACCATATATTTT. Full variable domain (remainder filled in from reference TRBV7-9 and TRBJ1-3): DTGVSQNPRHKITKRGQNVTFRCDPISEHNRLYWYRQTLGQGPEFLTYFQNEAQLEKSRLLSDRFSAERPKGSFSTLEIQRTEQGDSAMYLCASSPNGNTIYFGEGSWLTVV.